A selection of T cell receptor beta chains follows, all from one sample in a study of metastatic and nonmetastatic thyroid tumors. TCRdb re-called clones via MiXCR from the PCR reads. Seen here are about 20,000 clones, 15% to 19% observed once, and the top ten hold around 19%. The specimen was blood. These receptors originate from a female donor with papillary thyroid cancer or a benign thyroid nodule (not recorded which). Some clones in this sample may be carry-over from other donors' samples. The CDR3 runs from the conserved cysteine through the conserved F or W. D genes are given only for firm matches. Expanded clones are given a class, and other clones once, few, many or no size at all.

V,J,D,size,DNA,CDR3
TRBV5-1,TRBJ2-3,TRBD2,many,TGCGCCAGCAGTGTTGCGGGAGCATCGGGCGGGACAGATACGCAGTATTTT,CASSVAGASGGTDTQYF
TRBV29-1,TRBJ2-3,-,many,TGCAGCGTTTTCCGAACAGATACGCAGTATTTT,CSVFRTDTQYF
TRBV27,TRBJ2-7,-,few,TGTGCCAGCAGTTGGGGAGGAGTCCGCGAGCAGTACTTC,CASSWGGVREQYF
TRBV30,TRBJ1-6,-,many,TGTGCCTGGAGTGGCAAACCTCATTCATCACCCCTCCACTTT,CAWSGKPHSSPLHF
TRBV28,TRBJ2-1,-,-,TGTGCCACCGAAAAAAGGAACTACAATGAGCAGTTCTTC,CATEKRNYNEQFF
TRBV11-2,TRBJ2-3,-,many,TGTGCCAGCAGCCTCTTCGAATCTCTCACAGATACGCAGTATTTT,CASSLFESLTDTQYF
TRBV27,TRBJ2-5,TRBD2,-,TGTGCCAGCAGTTCCCCCGGGACTAGCGGGGGAGAGACCCAGTACTTC,CASSSPGTSGGETQYF
TRBV4-2,TRBJ2-2,TRBD2,many,TGTGCCAGCAGGGGACTAGCAGAAACCGGGGAGCTGTTTTTT,CASRGLAETGELFF
TRBV5-1,TRBJ2-7,TRBD2,-,TGCGCCAGCAGCTTGGATCCGGGAGGACGGGGGCAGTACTTC,CASSLDPGGRGQYF
TRBV6-2/TRBV6-3,TRBJ2-1,-,many,TGTGCCAGCAGTTACACCGCGGCCACCGTACCGTACAATGAGCAGTTCTTC,CASSYTAATVPYNEQFF
TRBV2,TRBJ2-2,-,many,TGTGCCAGTCTCCCAAGGACTGGCCCCAAGGCGAACACCGGGGAGCTGTTTTTT,CASLPRTGPKANTGELFF
TRBV5-6,TRBJ1-5,-,many,TGTGCCAGCAGCTTGGGGGGGTCCAATCAGCCCCAGCATTTT,CASSLGGSNQPQHF
TRBV9,TRBJ2-2,-,many,TGTGCCAGCAGCTCCCAGGAGGGATCCACCGGGGAGCTGTTTTTT,CASSSQEGSTGELFF
TRBV28,TRBJ2-5,TRBD1,many,TGTGCCAGCAGTACTAACCGGGACAGGGGTCGAGAGACCCAGTACTTC,CASSTNRDRGRETQYF
TRBV11-2,TRBJ2-3,TRBD2,many,TGTGCCAGCAGCTTAGATCATCGTGCTAGCGGGGGAGATACGCAGTATTTT,CASSLDHRASGGDTQYF
TRBV9,TRBJ1-2,TRBD1,-,TGTGCCAGCAGCGCAGGGGGGGGTGACTACACCTTC,CASSAGGGDYTF
TRBV18,TRBJ2-7,-,-,TGTGCCAGCTCACCGCCCAGCGGGTTTACCTACGAGCAGTACTTC,CASSPPSGFTYEQYF
TRBV6-1,TRBJ2-7,-,-,TGTGCCAGCAGTGAAGGGGGGCGGGGAGGGAAGGGCTACGAGCAGTACTTC,CASSEGGRGGKGYEQYF
TRBV6-1,TRBJ1-3,TRBD1,-,TGTGCCAGCTCACCATCAGGACAGGGAGGAGACACCATATATTTT,CASSPSGQGGDTIYF
TRBV6-1,TRBJ1-6,-,medium-sized,TGTGCCAGCAGTGAACAAGCAGGGATATCGTCACCCCTCCACTTT,CASSEQAGISSPLHF
TRBV18,TRBJ1-5,TRBD1,many,TGTGCCAGCTCACCCGGGACAGACAATCAGCCCCAGCATTTT,CASSPGTDNQPQHF
TRBV6-1,TRBJ1-5,-,medium-sized,TGTGCCAGCAGTGGGAGACAAAATAGCAATCAGCCCCAGCATTTT,CASSGRQNSNQPQHF
TRBV3-1,TRBJ2-6,-,many,TGTGCCAGCAGCCCTTTGATCTCTGGGGCCAACGTCCTGACTTTC,CASSPLISGANVLTF
TRBV20-1,TRBJ1-6,-,many,TGCAGTGGGCAGGAGGTTAGGAATTCACCCCTCCACTTT,CSGQEVRNSPLHF
TRBV20-1,TRBJ2-1,TRBD2,many,TGCAGTGCCAAAGGGAGCGGGACGGCCCCGAATGAGCAGTTCTTC,CSAKGSGTAPNEQFF
TRBV12-3/TRBV12-4,TRBJ1-5,-,many,TGTGCCAGCAGTTTATCGACAGCTCAGCCCCAGCATTTT,CASSLSTAQPQHF
TRBV29-1,TRBJ2-2,TRBD1,few,TGCAGCGGGAAGACAGGGGGCGACACCGGGGAGCTGTTTTTT,CSGKTGGDTGELFF
TRBV6-6,TRBJ1-5,-,many,TGTGCGGACTACTCACCTACCTCCAGGGACCCCTCCAGGAGCAATCAGCCCCAGCATTTT,CADYSPTSRDPSRSNQPQHF
TRBV3-1,TRBJ1-6,-,many,TGTGCCAGCAGCCAAGATTTCAGCAGCTCCTATAATTCACCCCTCCACTTT,CASSQDFSSSYNSPLHF
TRBV5-1,TRBJ1-2,-,many,TGCGCCAGCAGCCCGTGGGGGGACGGGGGCTATGGCTACACCTTC,CASSPWGDGGYGYTF
TRBV2,TRBJ2-3,-,many,TGTGCCAGCAGCAGCCGGGCCATTGAATGGGATACGCAGTATTTT,CASSSRAIEWDTQYF
TRBV6-6,TRBJ2-2,-,medium-sized,TGTGCCAGCAGTTACTCGATTGCCGGGGAGCTGTTTTTT,CASSYSIAGELFF
TRBV28,TRBJ1-2,TRBD1,medium-sized,TGTGCAACCCTAGGGACAGGTGATAACTATGGCTACACCTTC,CATLGTGDNYGYTF
TRBV28,TRBJ2-7,-,few,TGTGCCAGCAGCCAAGAAGATGGTAGCGGCTCCTACGAGCAGTACTTC,CASSQEDGSGSYEQYF
TRBV12-5,TRBJ2-5,TRBD2,many,TGTGCTAGTGCCGGAGGGACTAGCGGGTTCCAAGAGACCCAGTACTTC,CASAGGTSGFQETQYF
TRBV10-1,TRBJ2-1,-,medium-sized,TGCGCCAGCAGTGATGGACGCGGGAATGAGCAGTTCTTC,CASSDGRGNEQFF
TRBV5-1,TRBJ2-7,TRBD1,-,TGCGCCAGCAGCAAGGACAGGGAATACGAGCAGTACTTC,CASSKDREYEQYF
TRBV29-1,TRBJ2-7,TRBD1,-,TGCAGCGTCCTCGGACAGGGGGCTTTGTCCTACGAGCAGTACTTC,CSVLGQGALSYEQYF
TRBV7-6,TRBJ2-7,-,-,TGTGCCAGCAGCCTTCTGGAGGGCTCGTACGAGCAGTACTTC,CASSLLEGSYEQYF
TRBV29-1,TRBJ2-2,TRBD2,many,TGCAGCGGACTAGCGGGAACCGGGGAGCTGTTTTTT,CSGLAGTGELFF
TRBV27,TRBJ2-2,TRBD2,many,TGTGCCAGCAAGTTGAGGACTAGCGGGAGCAGGGAGCTGTTTTTT,CASKLRTSGSRELFF
TRBV28,TRBJ1-2,-,medium-sized,TGTGCCAGCAGTTTACCAACAGGGAGGGGCTACACCTTC,CASSLPTGRGYTF
TRBV11-1,TRBJ1-1,-,-,TGTGCCAGCAGTACCTCGGGGCGCACGTCGGGGGAGACTGAAGCTTTCTTT,CASSTSGRTSGETEAFF
TRBV5-1,TRBJ2-2,TRBD1,few,TGCGCCAGCAGCCCGAGACAGGGTTACACCGGGGAGCTGTTTTTT,CASSPRQGYTGELFF